The entry below describes one T cell receptor (beta chain). Authors' data handling: Amplification of reference gene primers was used by the study to estimate nucleated cell counts. Sequencing was performed with immunoSEQ multiplex PCR; in TCRdb, only in-frame clones are kept and a portion is missing. V and J calls and clone size are as listed in that table; D and trimming were resolved from the DNA. The profile shows a few hundred thousand clones, about 85% of them singletons. This record belongs to a study of blood T cell repertoires in COVID-19. Study-level information: Samples came from the United States, Italy and Spain, spanning acute and convalescent COVID-19.

The CDR3 covers 15 residues. Germline V gene lookup returns CDR1 MGHRA and CDR2 YSYEKL. Trimming pared 7 bases from V and 0 bases from J, leaving 12 bases between. The sample comprised peripheral blood. The J gene is TRBJ1-4, the V gene TRBV4-1; D gene uncertain. This TCR was recovered from a woman aged 18-35 years with acute or convalescent COVID-19. CDR3 protein: CASTQRVPTNEKLFF. CDR3 DNA sequence: TGCGCCAGCACTCAAAGAGTACCAACTAATGAAAAACTGTTTTTT.